This T cell receptor (beta chain) originates from a study of shared clonotypes between healthy human individuals. Broader study findings: Memory subsets generally showed lower estimated richness than naive subsets. Compared with clonotypes that all four donors shared, non-shared clonotypes had lower generation probabilities.

This CDR3 spans 15 amino acids. The V end was cut by 0 bases, the J end by 1 base, with 10 bases between. Germline lookup yields CDR1 GTSNPN and CDR2 SVGIG (reference sequence). With regard to this clone: Its antigen is undetermined.

Researchers ran the assay at a deep level. Only in-frame clones appear in the TCRdb table, and some are missing; sequencing was by immunoSEQ multiplex PCR. The data show roughly 1.5 million clones, approximately 98% seen once. The clonotype was recovered from a man under 40 in good health. V gene TRBV30 combines with J gene TRBJ1-5; D is perhaps TRBD1 (5 bases). The sample comprised naive CD4+ T cells sorted from blood. Stated subset: CD45RA+ positively selected. CDR3 nucleotide sequence: TGTGCCTGGAGTGTACACGGACAAAGCAATCAGCCCCAGCATTTT. This gives the protein CAWSVHGQSNQPQHF.